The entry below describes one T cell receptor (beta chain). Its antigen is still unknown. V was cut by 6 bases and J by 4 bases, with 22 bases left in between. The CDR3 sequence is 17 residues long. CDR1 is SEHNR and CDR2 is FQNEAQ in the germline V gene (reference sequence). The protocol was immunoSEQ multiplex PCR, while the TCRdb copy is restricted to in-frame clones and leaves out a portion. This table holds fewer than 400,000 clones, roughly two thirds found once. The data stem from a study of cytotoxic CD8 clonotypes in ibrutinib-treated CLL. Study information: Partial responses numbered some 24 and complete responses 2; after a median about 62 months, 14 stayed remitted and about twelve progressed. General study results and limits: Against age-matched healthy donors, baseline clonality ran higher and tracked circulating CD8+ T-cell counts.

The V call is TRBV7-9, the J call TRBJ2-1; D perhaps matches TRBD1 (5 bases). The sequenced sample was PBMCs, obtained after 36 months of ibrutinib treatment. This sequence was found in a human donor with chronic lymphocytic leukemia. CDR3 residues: CASRHSFQGRKYNEQFF. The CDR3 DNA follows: TGTGCCAGCAGACATTCTTTCCAGGGCAGAAAATACAATGAGCAGTTCTTC.